Here is one TCR beta chain with its context. The data stem from a study of blood T cell repertoires in COVID-19. In the study overall: Researchers got acute and convalescent COVID-19 samples from the United States, Italy and Spain. PBMCs, B-cell-depleted T cells, or T cells provided the cDNA or gDNA that made up the material.

Germline trimming cut 1 base from V and 2 bases from J; bases unmatched to any gene: 0. The CDR3 runs to 16 residues. CDR1 is LNHDA and CDR2 is SQIVND in the germline V gene (reference sequence). Original data processing: Reference gene primer amplification in the assay estimated nucleated cell counts. Some clones are missing from TCRdb's copy, which holds only in-frame ones; the method was immunoSEQ multiplex PCR. D and trimming were read from the DNA, whereas the V and J calls and clone size are those reported in that table. The repertoire holds roughly 130,000 clones, roughly 88% seen once, with about 4.5% in the top ten.

This rearrangement joins TRBV19 to TRBJ2-1; TRBD2 matches 12 bases. The TCR comes from a man between 40 and 49 years old with acute or convalescent COVID-19. The sample comprised peripheral blood. This chain's CDR3 is CASSIGLAGAYNEQFF. CDR3 sequence (DNA): TGTGCCAGTAGTATAGGACTAGCGGGGGCCTACAATGAGCAGTTCTTC.